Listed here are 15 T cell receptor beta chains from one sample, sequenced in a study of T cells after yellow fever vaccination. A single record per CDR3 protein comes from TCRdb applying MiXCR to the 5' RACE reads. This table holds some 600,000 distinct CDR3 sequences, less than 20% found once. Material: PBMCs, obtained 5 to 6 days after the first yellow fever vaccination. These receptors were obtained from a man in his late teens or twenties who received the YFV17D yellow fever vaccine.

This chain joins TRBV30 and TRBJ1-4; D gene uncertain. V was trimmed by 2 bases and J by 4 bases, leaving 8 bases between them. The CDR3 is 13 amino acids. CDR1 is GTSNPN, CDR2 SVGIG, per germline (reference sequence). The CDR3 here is CAWSRPDNEKLFF. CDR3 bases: TGTGCCTGGAGTAGACCGGATAATGAAAAACTGTTTTTT.

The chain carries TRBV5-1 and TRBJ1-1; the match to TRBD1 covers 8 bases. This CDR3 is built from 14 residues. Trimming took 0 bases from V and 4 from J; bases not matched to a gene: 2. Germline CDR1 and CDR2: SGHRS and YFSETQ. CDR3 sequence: CASSLEGQVTEAFF. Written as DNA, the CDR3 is TGCGCCAGCAGCTTGGAGGGACAGGTCACTGAAGCTTTCTTT.

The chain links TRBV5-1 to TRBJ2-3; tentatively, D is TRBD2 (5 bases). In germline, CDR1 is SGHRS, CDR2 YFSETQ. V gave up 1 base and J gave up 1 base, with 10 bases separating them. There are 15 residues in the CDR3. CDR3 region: CASSLKRPRTDTQYF. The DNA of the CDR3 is TGCGCCAGCAGCTTGAAGCGGCCCCGCACAGATACGCAGTATTTT.

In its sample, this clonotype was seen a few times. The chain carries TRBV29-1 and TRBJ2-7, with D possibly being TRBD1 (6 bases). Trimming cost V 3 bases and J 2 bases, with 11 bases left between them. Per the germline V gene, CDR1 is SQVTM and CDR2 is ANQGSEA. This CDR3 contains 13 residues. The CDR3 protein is CSVEGTKPYEQYF. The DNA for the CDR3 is TGCAGCGTTGAGGGGACAAAACCCTACGAGCAGTACTTC.

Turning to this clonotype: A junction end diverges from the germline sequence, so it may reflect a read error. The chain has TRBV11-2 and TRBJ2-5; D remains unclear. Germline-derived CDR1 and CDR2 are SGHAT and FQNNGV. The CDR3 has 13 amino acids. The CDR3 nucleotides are TGTGCCAGCACCTTAATGGTCGGGGAGACCCAGTACTTC. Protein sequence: CASTLMVGETQYF.

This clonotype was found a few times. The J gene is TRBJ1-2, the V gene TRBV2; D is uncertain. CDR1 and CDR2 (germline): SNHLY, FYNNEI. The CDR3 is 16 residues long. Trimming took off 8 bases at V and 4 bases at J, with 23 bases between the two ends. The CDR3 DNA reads TGTGCCAGCCTCGGCTTTCAGGTCAGCTGGGGCTATGGCTACACCTTC. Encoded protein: CASLGFQVSWGYGYTF.

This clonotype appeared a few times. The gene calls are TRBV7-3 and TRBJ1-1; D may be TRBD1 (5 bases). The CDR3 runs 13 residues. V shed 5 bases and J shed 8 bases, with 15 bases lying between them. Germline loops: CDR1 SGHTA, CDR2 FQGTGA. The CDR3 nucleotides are TGTGCCAGCAGCCAGGGCCCATCCGTAGAAGCTTTCTTT. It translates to CASSQGPSVEAFF.

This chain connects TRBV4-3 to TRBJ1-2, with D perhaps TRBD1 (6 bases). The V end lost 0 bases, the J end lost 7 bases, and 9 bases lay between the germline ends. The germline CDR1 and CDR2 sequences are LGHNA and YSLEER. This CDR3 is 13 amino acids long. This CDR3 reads CASSQEGAGGYTF. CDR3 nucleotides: TGCGCCAGCAGCCAAGAGGGGGCTGGTGGCTACACCTTC.

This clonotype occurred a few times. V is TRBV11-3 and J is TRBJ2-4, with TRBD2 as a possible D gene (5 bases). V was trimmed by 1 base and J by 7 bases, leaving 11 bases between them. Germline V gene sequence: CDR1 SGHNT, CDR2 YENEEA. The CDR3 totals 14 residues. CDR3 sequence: CASSLVPGSNIQYF. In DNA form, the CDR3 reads TGTGCCAGCAGCTTAGTCCCGGGATCGAACATTCAGTACTTC.

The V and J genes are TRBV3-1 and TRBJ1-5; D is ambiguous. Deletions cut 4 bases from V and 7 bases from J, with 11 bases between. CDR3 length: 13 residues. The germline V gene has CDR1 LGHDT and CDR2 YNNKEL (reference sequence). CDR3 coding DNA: TGTGCCAGCAGCCGGACTATAGGGCAGCCCCAGCATTTT. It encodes CASSRTIGQPQHF.

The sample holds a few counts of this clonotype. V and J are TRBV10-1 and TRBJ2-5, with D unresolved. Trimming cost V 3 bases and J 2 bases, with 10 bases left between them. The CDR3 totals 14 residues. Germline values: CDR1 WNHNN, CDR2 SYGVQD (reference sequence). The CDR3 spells CASSDSTVQETQYF. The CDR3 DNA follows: TGCGCCAGCAGTGACAGCACGGTGCAAGAGACCCAGTACTTC.

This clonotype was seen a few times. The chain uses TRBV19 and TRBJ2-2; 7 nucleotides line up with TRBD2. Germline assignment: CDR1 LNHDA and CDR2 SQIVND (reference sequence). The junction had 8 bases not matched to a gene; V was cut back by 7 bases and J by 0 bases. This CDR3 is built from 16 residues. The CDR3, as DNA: TGTGCCAGTAAGCCAGCGGGGTTCCCGAACACCGGGGAGCTGTTTTTT. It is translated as CASKPAGFPNTGELFF.

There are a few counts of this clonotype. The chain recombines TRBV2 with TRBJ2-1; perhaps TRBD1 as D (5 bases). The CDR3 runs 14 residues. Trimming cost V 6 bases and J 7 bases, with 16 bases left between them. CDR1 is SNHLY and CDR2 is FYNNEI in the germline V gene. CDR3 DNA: TGTGCCAGCAGCTTGGACACTGTGGGGAATGAGCAGTTCTTC. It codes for CASSLDTVGNEQFF.

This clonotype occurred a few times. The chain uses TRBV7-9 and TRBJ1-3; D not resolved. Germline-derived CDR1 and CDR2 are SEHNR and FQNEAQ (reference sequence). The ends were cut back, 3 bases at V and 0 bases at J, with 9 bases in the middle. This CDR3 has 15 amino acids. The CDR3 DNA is TGTGCCAGCAGCTTCGACCGAGTCTCTGGAAACACCATATATTTT. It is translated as CASSFDRVSGNTIYF.

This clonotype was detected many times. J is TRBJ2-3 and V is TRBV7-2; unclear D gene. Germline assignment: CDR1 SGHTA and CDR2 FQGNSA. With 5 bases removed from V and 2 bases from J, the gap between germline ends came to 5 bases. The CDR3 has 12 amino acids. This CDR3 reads CASSLYTDTQYF. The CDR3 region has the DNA TGTGCCAGCAGCCTCTACACAGATACGCAGTATTTT.